The 24 T cell receptor beta chains below were found in one sample sequenced in a study of patients and donors after allogeneic stem cell transplantation. MiXCR, applied by TCRdb to the RT-PCR reads, yields one record per CDR3 protein. Here the sample spans about a million distinct CDR3 sequences, over 15% being singletons. Material: blood, either unsorted or a sorted T cell fraction (not recorded which). The receptors originated from a human donor who was either an allogeneic HSCT recipient or a stem cell or donor lymphocyte infusion donor (not recorded which). It is not recorded whose cells these are; they may come from a transplant donor.

The chain is built from TRBV27 and TRBJ2-7, with a possible D match to TRBD1 (6 bases). V lost 0 bases and J lost 2, with 8 bases in between. Germline CDR1 MNHEY, CDR2 SMNVEV (reference sequence). CDR3 size: 14 residues. The CDR3, as DNA: TGTGCCAGCAGTTTATCGGCAGGGGCCTACGAGCAGTACTTC. Translation: CASSLSAGAYEQYF.

This clonotype has just a few counts. This CDR3 is CATSREASNQPQHF. As DNA, the CDR3 is TGTGCCACGTCGAGGGAGGCTAGCAATCAGCCCCAGCATTTT. The V gene is TRBV7-2, the J gene TRBJ1-5; D uncertain. Germline V gene data show CDR1 as SGHTA and CDR2 as FQGNSA. V gave up 10 bases and J gave up 0 bases, with 13 bases separating them. CDR3 size: 14 residues. The full variable domain, completed using reference TRBV7-2 and TRBJ1-5, is GAGVSQSPSNKVTEKGKDVELRCDPISGHTALYWYRQSLGQGLEFLIYFQGNSAPDKSGLPSDRFSAERTGGSVSTLTIQRTQQEDSAVYLCATSREASNQPQHFGDGTRLSIL.

This clonotype has a handful of counts. The rearrangement uses TRBV6-2 or TRBV6-3 and TRBJ2-3; D may be TRBD2 (5 bases). The CDR3 contains 16 residues. The germline V and J ends were trimmed by 2 bases and 5 bases, with 17 bases remaining between them. The V gene's germline CDR1 is MNHEY and CDR2 SVGEGT. CDR3 sequence (DNA): TGTGCCAGCAGTTACGGTATAGGCCTCCGGGAAGATACGCAGTATTTT. This sequence encodes CASSYGIGLREDTQYF.

This clonotype was seen more than once but under ten times. The rearrangement links TRBV12-3 or TRBV12-4 to TRBJ2-1; D remains unclear. CDR3 length equals 19 residues. Trimming removed 4 bases at V and 8 bases at J, with 30 bases between. The CDR3 coding sequence is TGTGCCAGCAGTTCCCTCGTCTCCTACAGTGCGGCTGCACGGGATGAGCAGTTCTTC. It translates to CASSSLVSYSAAARDEQFF.

This sequence joins TRBV7-9 and TRBJ1-4; 11 bases fit TRBD1. V dropped 5 bases and J dropped 3; count of bases not matched to a gene: 8. The CDR3 spans 17 residues. Germline V gene lookup returns CDR1 SEHNR and CDR2 FQNEAQ (reference sequence). The CDR3 sequence: CASSDWTGGKSNEKLFF. CDR3 nucleotide sequence: TGTGCCAGCAGCGACTGGACAGGGGGCAAATCTAATGAAAAACTGTTTTTT.

Only a few counts were recorded for this clonotype. This chain uses TRBV6-1 with TRBJ1-6, with 10 positions matching TRBD1. V shed 6 bases and J 7 bases; nucleotides not matched to a gene: 3. Germline loops: CDR1 MNHNS, CDR2 SASEGT. The CDR3 covers 14 residues. CDR3 bases: TGTGCCAGCAGGAAGGACAGGGGGAATTCACCCCTCCACTTT. It specifies CASRKDRGNSPLHF.

This clonotype was detected only a few times. The J gene is TRBJ2-7, the V gene TRBV27; TRBD1 agrees at 7 bases. The trim removed 5 bases at V and 2 bases at J, leaving 6 bases unmatched. CDR3 length: 14 residues. CDR1 and CDR2 from the germline V gene are MNHEY and SMNVEV (reference sequence). In DNA, the CDR3 is TGTGCCAGCAGTAACTGGGACAGCGCCTACGAGCAGTACTTC. Its translation is CASSNWDSAYEQYF.

The J gene is TRBJ2-7, the V gene TRBV20-1, with TRBD1 identical over 10 bases. The germline CDR1 and CDR2 sequences are DFQATT and SNEGSKA (reference sequence). The ends lost 5 bases at V and 6 bases at J; junction bases unmatched: 7. The CDR3 totals 13 residues. The CDR3 region is CSAGGQGISEQYF. CDR3 coding DNA: TGCAGTGCTGGGGGACAGGGGATCAGCGAGCAGTACTTC.

This clonotype was counted ten times or more. The J gene is TRBJ2-3, the V gene TRBV20-1; D not certain. Per the germline V gene, CDR1 is DFQATT and CDR2 is SNEGSKA (reference sequence). This CDR3 contains 11 residues. With 1 base removed from V and 6 bases from J, the gap between germline ends came to 5 bases. The CDR3 protein is CSARVVDTQYF. CDR3 in DNA: TGCAGTGCTAGAGTCGTCGATACGCAGTATTTT.

A few counts support this clonotype. This chain joins TRBV12-3 or TRBV12-4 and TRBJ2-5; D is tentatively TRBD1 or TRBD2 (5 bases each). The CDR3 has 14 amino acids. Trimming pared 7 bases from V and 7 bases from J, leaving 19 bases between. CDR3 in amino acids: CASTHPGAHGTQYF. The CDR3 DNA is TGTGCCAGCACCCACCCCGGGGCTCACGGGACCCAGTACTTC.

The rearrangement links TRBV4-3 to TRBJ2-2, with a tentative D call TRBD2 (6 bases). Between the trimmed V and J ends, which lost 0 bases and 0 bases, there was a span of 17 bases. This CDR3 has 19 residues. The V gene's germline CDR1 is LGHNA and CDR2 YSLEER. The DNA of the CDR3 is TGCGCCAGCAGCCAAGAAGCGGCGGGGAAGTTCGCGAACACCGGGGAGCTGTTTTTT. Translated: CASSQEAAGKFANTGELFF.

The V call is TRBV10-3, the J call TRBJ2-5, with D hard to call. Trimming removed 3 bases from V and 2 bases from J, with 7 bases in between. CDR1 is ENHRY, CDR2 SYGVKD, per germline. The CDR3 contains 13 residues. CDR3 loop: CAISDDSQETQYF. As DNA, the CDR3 is TGTGCCATCAGTGATGACTCGCAAGAGACCCAGTACTTC.

This clonotype was seen only a few times. The V and J genes are TRBV7-9 and TRBJ1-6; 8 nucleotides agree with TRBD1. The CDR3 is made up of 14 amino acids. Trimming removed 5 bases from V and 5 bases from J; junction bases left unmatched: 2. The V gene's germline CDR1 is SEHNR and CDR2 FQNEAQ (reference sequence). CDR3 bases: TGTGCCAGCAGCCCGGGACAGGATAATTCACCCCTCCACTTT. Protein: CASSPGQDNSPLHF. Full variable domain (missing parts from reference TRBV7-9 and TRBJ1-6): DTGVSQNPRHKITKRGQNVTFRCDPISEHNRLYWYRQTLGQGPEFLTYFQNEAQLEKSRLLSDRFSAERPKGSFSTLEIQRTEQGDSAMYLCASSPGQDNSPLHFGNGTRLTVT.

This clonotype has a count of ten or more. The J gene is TRBJ2-3, the V gene TRBV29-1, with a possible D match to TRBD1 (6 bases). Trimming left V 8 bases short and J 6 bases short, with 21 bases between. CDR1 and CDR2 (germline): SQVTM, ANQGSEA. The CDR3 runs 14 residues. The CDR3 coding sequence is TGCAGCCACGTTGATGTGGGGGCCGGGGATACGCAGTATTTT. It translates to CSHVDVGAGDTQYF.

This chain links TRBV15 with TRBJ1-4; the D gene is possibly TRBD1 (5 bases). Trimming stripped 8 bases from V and 5 bases from J, with 12 bases between. The CDR3 totals 13 residues. Germline V gives CDR1 LNHNV, CDR2 YYDKDF (reference sequence). The DNA for the CDR3 is TGTGCCACCTCGCCGGGGGTAAATGAAAAACTGTTTTTT. It encodes CATSPGVNEKLFF.

The chain couples TRBV24-1 to TRBJ2-1; 7 bases agree with TRBD2. The CDR3 runs to 13 residues. Germline values: CDR1 KGHDR, CDR2 SFDVKD. The J segment lost 11 bases and the V segment lost 4 bases, leaving 7 bases of the junction unmatched. The CDR3 DNA sequence: TGTGCCACCAGTGACATACCGGGACTAAAGCAGTTCTTC. The encoded protein is CATSDIPGLKQFF.

The rearrangement uses TRBV20-1 and TRBJ2-1; D is unresolved. The ends were cut back, 1 base at V and 6 bases at J, with 7 bases in the middle. CDR3 length equals 12 residues. Per the germline V gene, CDR1 is DFQATT and CDR2 is SNEGSKA (reference sequence). CDR3 nucleotide sequence: TGCAGTGCTAGAGTTCGTCGCAATGAGCAGTTCTTC. This codes for CSARVRRNEQFF.

This sequence joins TRBV9 and TRBJ2-7; TRBD2 is a possible D gene (6 bases). With 3 bases removed from V and 1 base from J, the gap between germline ends came to 11 bases. The CDR3 has 14 residues. CDR1 and CDR2 from the germline V gene are SGDLS and YYNGEE. Here the CDR3 reads CASSGKGLSYEQYF. As DNA, the CDR3 is TGTGCCAGCAGCGGGAAGGGACTGTCCTACGAGCAGTACTTC.

This clonotype was observed a handful of times. V and J are TRBV7-9 and TRBJ1-2, with D possibly matching TRBD1 (6 bases). This CDR3 is 16 amino acids long. V lost 5 bases and J 0 bases, leaving 16 bases between the germline ends. CDR1 is SEHNR and CDR2 is FQNEAQ in the germline V gene (reference sequence). The CDR3, as DNA: TGTGCCAGCAGCCCACAAGGACAGCCTTCTAACTATGGCTACACCTTC. Translation gives CASSPQGQPSNYGYTF.

The V gene is TRBV29-1, the J gene TRBJ1-3, with unresolved D. The CDR3 covers 11 residues. Germline V gene data show CDR1 as SQVTM and CDR2 as ANQGSEA. V lost 8 bases, J lost 4 bases, and 9 bases lay in between. In DNA, the CDR3 is TGCAGCCTCAGCTCGGGAAACACCATATATTTT. This sequence encodes CSLSSGNTIYF. Drawing the rest from reference TRBV29-1 and TRBJ1-3, the complete variable domain is SAVISQKPSRDICQRGTSLTIQCQVDSQVTMMFWYRQQPGQSLTLIATANQGSEATYESGFVIDKFPISRPNLTFSTLTVSNMSPEDSSIYLCSLSSGNTIYFGEGSWLTVV.

In its sample, this clonotype was seen a few times. The chain joins TRBV7-8 to TRBJ2-2; 13 bases line up with TRBD2. The CDR3 loop spans 15 amino acids. The V segment lost 8 bases and the J segment 1 base; nucleotides outside the gene matches: 1. Germline V gene data show CDR1 as SGHVS and CDR2 as FQNEAQ. The CDR3, as DNA: TGTGCCAGCGGGACTAGCGGGAAGAACACCGGGGAGCTGTTTTTT. This translates into CASGTSGKNTGELFF.

This clonotype was counted at least ten times. CDR3 protein: CASSGVSNQPQHF. The CDR3 coding sequence is TGTGCCAGCTCCGGGGTTAGCAATCAGCCCCAGCATTTT. V and J are TRBV6-1 and TRBJ1-5; D is ambiguous. V lost 8 bases to trimming and J lost 0 bases, with 8 bases between them. CDR1 is MNHNS and CDR2 is SASEGT in the germline V gene. The CDR3 totals 13 residues.

Comments on this clonotype: An end of the junction differs from the germline gene, which may be a read error. The rearrangement uses TRBV12-3 or TRBV12-4 and TRBJ1-5; possibly TRBD1 for D (5 bases). The CDR3 extends over 14 amino acids. CDR3 DNA sequence: TGTGCCAGCAGTTTAGGGGGCACCGGGTCCCAAGCGAAGTTT. This encodes CASSLGGTGSQAKF.

The V and J genes are TRBV4-1 and TRBJ2-7; 13 nucleotides align to TRBD2. Germline CDR1 is MGHRA and CDR2 is YSYEKL. V lost 2 bases and J lost 2; bases outside the gene matches: 3. The CDR3 spans 16 residues. The chain's CDR3 is CASSQKTSGGTYEQYF. In DNA form, the CDR3 reads TGCGCCAGCAGCCAAAAGACTAGCGGGGGGACCTACGAGCAGTACTTC.